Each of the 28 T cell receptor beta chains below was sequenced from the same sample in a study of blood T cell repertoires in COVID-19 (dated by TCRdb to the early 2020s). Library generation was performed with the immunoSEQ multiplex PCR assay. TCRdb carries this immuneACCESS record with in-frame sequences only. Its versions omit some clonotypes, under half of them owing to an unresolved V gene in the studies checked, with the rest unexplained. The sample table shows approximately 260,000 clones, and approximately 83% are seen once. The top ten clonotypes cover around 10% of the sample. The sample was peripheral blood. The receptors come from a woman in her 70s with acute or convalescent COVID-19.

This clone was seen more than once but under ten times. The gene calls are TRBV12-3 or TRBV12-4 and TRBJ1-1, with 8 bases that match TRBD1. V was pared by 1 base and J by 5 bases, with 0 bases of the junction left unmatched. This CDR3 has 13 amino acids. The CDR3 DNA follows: TGTGCCAGCAGTTTAGGACAGGGGACTGAAGCTTTCTTT. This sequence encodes CASSLGQGTEAFF.

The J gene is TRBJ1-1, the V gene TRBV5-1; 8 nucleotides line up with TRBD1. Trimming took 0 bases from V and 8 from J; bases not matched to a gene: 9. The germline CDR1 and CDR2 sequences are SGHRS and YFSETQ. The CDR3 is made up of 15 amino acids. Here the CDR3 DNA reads TGCGCCAGCAGCTTGGCCGGGACAGGAGTTTTCGAAGCTTTCTTT. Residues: CASSLAGTGVFEAFF.

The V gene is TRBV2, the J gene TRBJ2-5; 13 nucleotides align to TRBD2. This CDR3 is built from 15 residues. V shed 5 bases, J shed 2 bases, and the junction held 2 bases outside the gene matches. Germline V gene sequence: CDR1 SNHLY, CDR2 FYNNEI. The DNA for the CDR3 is TGTGCCAGCAGTAGGACTAGCGGGGGACAAGAGACCCAGTACTTC. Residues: CASSRTSGGQETQYF.

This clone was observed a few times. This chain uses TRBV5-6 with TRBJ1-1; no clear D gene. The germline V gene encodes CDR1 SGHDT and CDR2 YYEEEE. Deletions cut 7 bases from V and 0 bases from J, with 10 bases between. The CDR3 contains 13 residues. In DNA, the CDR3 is TGTGCCAGCGTTAAACTGGTGAACACTGAAGCTTTCTTT. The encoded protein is CASVKLVNTEAFF.

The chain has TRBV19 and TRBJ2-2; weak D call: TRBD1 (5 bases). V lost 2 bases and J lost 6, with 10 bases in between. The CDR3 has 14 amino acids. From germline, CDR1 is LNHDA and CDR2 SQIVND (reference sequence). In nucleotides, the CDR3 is TGTGCCAGTAGTATACAGGGATACCCCGGGGAGCTGTTTTTT. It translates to CASSIQGYPGELFF.

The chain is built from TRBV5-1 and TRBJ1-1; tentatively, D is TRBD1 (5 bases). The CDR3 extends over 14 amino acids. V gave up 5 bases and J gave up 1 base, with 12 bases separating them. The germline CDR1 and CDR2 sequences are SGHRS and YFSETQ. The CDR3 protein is CASRKDRSNTEAFF. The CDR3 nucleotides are TGCGCCAGCAGAAAAGACAGATCGAACACTGAAGCTTTCTTT.

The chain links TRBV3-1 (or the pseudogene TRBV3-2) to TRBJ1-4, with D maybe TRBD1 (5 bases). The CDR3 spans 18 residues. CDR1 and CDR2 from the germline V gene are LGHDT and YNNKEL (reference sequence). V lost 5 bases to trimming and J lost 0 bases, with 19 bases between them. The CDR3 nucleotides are TGTGCCAGCAGCAAGTCAAGACAGAATCTTGCAACTAATGAAAAACTGTTTTTT. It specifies CASSKSRQNLATNEKLFF.

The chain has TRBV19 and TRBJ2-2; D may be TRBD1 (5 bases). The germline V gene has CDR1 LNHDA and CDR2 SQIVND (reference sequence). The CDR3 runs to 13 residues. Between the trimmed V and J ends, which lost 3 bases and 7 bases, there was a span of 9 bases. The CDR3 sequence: CASSIRGNGELFF. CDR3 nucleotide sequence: TGTGCCAGTAGTATTAGGGGAAACGGGGAGCTGTTTTTT.

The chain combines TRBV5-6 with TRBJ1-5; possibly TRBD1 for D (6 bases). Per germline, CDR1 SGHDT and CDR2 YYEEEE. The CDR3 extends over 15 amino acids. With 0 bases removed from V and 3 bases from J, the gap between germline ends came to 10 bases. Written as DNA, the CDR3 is TGTGCCAGCAGCTTGGGCGGACAGATCAATCAGCCCCAGCATTTT. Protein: CASSLGGQINQPQHF.

The CDR3 DNA follows: TGTGCCAGCATCCCGGGACAGTCCCCTGAAGCTTTCTTT. Its translation: CASIPGQSPEAFF. V gene TRBV6-6 combines with J gene TRBJ1-1; TRBD1 agrees at 7 bases. The CDR3 is 13 amino acids. Germline CDR1 and CDR2: MNHNY and SVGAGI (reference sequence). V trimming: 7 bases; J trimming: 6 bases; junction bases outside the gene matches: 8.

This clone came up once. The DNA for the CDR3 is TGTGCCAGCTCACCACCGTCTAGCCGAGGCGAGGGGGCCCAGTACTTC. As protein: CASSPPSSRGEGAQYF. The rearrangement links TRBV18 to TRBJ2-5; D is possibly TRBD1 (6 bases). This CDR3 region has 16 residues. Trimming stripped 0 bases from V and 9 bases from J, with 20 bases between. Germline loops: CDR1 KGHSH, CDR2 LQKENI.

The CDR3 DNA follows: TGTGCCAGCAGCTTGATCCCCGCCTACGAGCAGTACTTC. This gives the protein CASSLIPAYEQYF. The chain joins TRBV5-6 to TRBJ2-7; D remains ambiguous. V was shortened by 1 base and J by 2 bases, with 7 bases between the two germline ends. Germline V gives CDR1 SGHDT, CDR2 YYEEEE. The CDR3 totals 13 residues.

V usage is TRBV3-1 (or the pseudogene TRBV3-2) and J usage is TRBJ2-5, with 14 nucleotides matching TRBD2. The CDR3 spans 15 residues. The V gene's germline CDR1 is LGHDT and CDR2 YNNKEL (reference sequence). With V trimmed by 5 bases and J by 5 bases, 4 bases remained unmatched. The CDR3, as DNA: TGTGCCAGCAGCGGACTAGCGGGGGGAATCGAGACCCAGTACTTC. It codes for CASSGLAGGIETQYF.

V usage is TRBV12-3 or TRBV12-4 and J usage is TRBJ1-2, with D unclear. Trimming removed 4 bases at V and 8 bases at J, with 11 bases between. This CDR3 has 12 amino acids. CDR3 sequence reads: CASSSPGVGYTF. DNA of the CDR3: TGTGCCAGCAGTTCGCCCGGGGTCGGCTACACCTTC.

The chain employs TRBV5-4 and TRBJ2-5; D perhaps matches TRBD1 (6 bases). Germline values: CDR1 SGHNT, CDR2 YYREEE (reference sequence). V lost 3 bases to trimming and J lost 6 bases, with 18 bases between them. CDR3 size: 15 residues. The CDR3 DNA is TGTGCCAGCAGCTCCGAAGGGACACGGTTGCAGACCCAGTACTTC. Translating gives CASSSEGTRLQTQYF.

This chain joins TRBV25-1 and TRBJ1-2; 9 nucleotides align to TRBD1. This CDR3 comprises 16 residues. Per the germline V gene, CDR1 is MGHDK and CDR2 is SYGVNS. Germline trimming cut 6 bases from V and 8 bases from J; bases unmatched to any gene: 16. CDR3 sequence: CASSDSQGAHTSGYTF. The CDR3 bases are TGTGCCAGCAGCGATTCACAGGGGGCGCATACGTCCGGCTACACCTTC.

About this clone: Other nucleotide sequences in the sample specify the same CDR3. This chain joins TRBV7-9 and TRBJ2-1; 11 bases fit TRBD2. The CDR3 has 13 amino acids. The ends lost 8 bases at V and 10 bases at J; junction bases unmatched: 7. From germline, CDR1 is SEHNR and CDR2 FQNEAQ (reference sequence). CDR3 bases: TGTGCCAGCTCTCTAGCGGGGGGCGGGGAGCAGTTCTTC. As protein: CASSLAGGGEQFF.

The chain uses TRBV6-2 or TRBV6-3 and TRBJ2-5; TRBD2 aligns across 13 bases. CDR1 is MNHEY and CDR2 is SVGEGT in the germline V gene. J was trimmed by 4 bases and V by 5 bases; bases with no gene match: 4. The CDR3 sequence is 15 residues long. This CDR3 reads CASSRTSGGAETQYF. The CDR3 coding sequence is TGTGCCAGCAGTAGAACTAGCGGGGGGGCAGAGACCCAGTACTTC.

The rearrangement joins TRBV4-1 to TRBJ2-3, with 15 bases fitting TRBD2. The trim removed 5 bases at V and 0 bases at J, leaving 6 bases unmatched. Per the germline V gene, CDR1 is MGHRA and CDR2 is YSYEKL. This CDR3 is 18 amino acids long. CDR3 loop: CASSAGLAGGLSTDTQYF. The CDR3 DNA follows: TGCGCCAGCAGCGCGGGACTAGCGGGGGGTCTGAGCACAGATACGCAGTATTTT.

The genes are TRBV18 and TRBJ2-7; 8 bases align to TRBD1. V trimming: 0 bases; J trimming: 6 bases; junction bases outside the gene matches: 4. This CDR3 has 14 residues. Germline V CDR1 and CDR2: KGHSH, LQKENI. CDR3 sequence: CASSPPDRVGEQYF. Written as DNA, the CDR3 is TGTGCCAGCTCACCACCGGACAGGGTCGGCGAGCAGTACTTC. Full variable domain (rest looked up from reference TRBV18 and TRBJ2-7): NAGVMQNPRHLVRRRGQEARLRCSPMKGHSHVYWYRQLPEEGLKFMVYLQKENIIDESGMPKERFSAEFPKEGPSILRIQQVVRGDSAAYFCASSPPDRVGEQYFGPGTRLTVT.

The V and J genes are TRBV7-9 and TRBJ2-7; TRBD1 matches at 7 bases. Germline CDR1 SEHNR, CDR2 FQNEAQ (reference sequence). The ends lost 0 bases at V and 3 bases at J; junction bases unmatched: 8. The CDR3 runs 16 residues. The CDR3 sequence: CASSLALRDRVYEQYF. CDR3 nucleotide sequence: TGTGCCAGCAGCTTAGCGCTGAGGGACAGAGTCTACGAGCAGTACTTC.

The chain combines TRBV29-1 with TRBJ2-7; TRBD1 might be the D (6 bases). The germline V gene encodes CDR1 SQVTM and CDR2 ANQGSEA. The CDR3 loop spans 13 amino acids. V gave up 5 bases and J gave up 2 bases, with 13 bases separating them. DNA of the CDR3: TGCAGCGTTAAAAGAGGGGGACCCTACGAGCAGTACTTC. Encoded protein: CSVKRGGPYEQYF.

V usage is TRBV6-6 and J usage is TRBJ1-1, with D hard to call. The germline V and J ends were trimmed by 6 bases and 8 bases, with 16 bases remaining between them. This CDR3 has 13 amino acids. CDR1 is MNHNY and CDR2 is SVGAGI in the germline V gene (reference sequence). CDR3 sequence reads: CASSSAGLWEAFF. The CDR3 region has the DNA TGTGCCAGCAGCTCTGCGGGCCTTTGGGAAGCTTTCTTT.

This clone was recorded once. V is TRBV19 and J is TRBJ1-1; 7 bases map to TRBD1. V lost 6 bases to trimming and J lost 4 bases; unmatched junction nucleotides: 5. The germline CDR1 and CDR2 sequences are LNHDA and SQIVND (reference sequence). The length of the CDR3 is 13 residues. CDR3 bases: TGTGCCAGTAGAAATACAGGGGCCACTGAAGCTTTCTTT. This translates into CASRNTGATEAFF.

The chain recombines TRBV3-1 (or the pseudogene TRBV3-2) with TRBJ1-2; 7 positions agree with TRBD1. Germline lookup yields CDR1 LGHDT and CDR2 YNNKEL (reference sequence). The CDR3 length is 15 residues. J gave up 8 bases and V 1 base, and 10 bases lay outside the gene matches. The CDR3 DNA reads TGTGCCAGCAGCCAAGTCCGGGACAGCAGATACGGCTACACCTTC. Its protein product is CASSQVRDSRYGYTF.

CDR3 amino acids: CASSSPKTGQWNTEAFF. The CDR3 nucleotides are TGTGCCAGCAGCTCCCCTAAGACAGGCCAGTGGAACACTGAAGCTTTCTTT. The V and J genes are TRBV21-1 and TRBJ1-1; TRBD1, the table's D call, was not compared with the DNA. TRBV21-1 is a pseudogene. The CDR3 runs to 17 residues.

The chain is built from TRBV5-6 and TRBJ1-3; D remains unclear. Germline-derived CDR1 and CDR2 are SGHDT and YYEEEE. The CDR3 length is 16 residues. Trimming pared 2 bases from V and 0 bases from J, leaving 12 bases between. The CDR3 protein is CASSFYQAISGNTIYF. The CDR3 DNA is TGTGCCAGCAGCTTCTATCAGGCCATCTCTGGAAACACCATATATTTT.

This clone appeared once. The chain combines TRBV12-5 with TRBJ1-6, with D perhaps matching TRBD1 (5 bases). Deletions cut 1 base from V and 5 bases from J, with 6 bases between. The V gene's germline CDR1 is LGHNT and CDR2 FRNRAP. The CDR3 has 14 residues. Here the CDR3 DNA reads TGTGCTAGTGGTTTGGCAGGGAATAATTCACCCCTCCACTTT. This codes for CASGLAGNNSPLHF.